Sequencing of this TCR beta chain was carried out in a study of blood T cell repertoires in COVID-19. Sequencing used immunoSEQ multiplex PCR; TCRdb keeps in-frame clones, though not all of them. The table has fewer than 300,000 clones, 85% to 90% seen once. Trimming shortened V by 0 bases and J by 10 bases, and 15 bases separated the two germline ends. This CDR3 is 14 amino acids long. The germline V gene encodes CDR1 LGHNA and CDR2 YNFKEQ. Individuals drawn from 24 US areas were roughly 18 to 95 years old. This chain uses TRBV4-2 with TRBJ1-1; D is possibly TRBD1 (5 bases). The receptor comes from a man between 18 and 35 years old who had recovered from COVID-19. Sequencing was carried out using PBMCs or T cells enriched from blood (not recorded which). CDR3: CASSQDREGFRAFF. The CDR3 DNA follows: TGTGCCAGCAGCCAAGATCGGGAGGGGTTTAGAGCTTTCTTT.